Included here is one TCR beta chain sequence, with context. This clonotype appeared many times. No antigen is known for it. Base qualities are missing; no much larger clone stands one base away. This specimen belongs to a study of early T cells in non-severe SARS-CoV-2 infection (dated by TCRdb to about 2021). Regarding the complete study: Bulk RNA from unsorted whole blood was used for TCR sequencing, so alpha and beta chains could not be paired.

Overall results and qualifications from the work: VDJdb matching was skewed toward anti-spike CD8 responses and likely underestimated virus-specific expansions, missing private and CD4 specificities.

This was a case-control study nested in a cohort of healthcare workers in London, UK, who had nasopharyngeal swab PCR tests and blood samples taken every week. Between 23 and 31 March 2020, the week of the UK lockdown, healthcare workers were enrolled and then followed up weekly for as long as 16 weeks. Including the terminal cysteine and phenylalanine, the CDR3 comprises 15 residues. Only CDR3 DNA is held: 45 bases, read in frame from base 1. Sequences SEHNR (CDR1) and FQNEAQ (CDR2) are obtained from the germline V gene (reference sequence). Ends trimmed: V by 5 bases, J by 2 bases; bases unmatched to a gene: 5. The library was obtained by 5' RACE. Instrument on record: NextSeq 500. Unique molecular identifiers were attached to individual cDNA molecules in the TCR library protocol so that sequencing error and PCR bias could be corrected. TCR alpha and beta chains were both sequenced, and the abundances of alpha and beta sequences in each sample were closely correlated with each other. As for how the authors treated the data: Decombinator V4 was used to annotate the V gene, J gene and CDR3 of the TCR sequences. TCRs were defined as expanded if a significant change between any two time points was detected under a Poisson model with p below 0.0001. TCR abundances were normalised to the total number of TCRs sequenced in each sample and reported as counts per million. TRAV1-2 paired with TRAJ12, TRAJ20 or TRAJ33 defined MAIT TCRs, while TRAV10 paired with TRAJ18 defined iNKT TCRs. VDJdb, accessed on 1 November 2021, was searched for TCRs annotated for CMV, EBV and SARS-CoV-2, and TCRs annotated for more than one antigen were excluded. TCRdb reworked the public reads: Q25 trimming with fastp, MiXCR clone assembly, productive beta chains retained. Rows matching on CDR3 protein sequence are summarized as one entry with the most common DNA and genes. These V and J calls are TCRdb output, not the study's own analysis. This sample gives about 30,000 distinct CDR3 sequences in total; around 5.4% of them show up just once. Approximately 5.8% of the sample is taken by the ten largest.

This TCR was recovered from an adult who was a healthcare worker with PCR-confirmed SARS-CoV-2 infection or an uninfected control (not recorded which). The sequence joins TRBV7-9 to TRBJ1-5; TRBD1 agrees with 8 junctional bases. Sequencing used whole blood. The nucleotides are TGTGCCAGCAGCCGAGGACAGGGAGGCAATCAGCCCCAGCATTTT. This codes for CASSRGQGGNQPQHF.